Shown below are 27 T cell receptor beta chains from a single sample sequenced in a study of blood T cell repertoires in COVID-19. The method was immunoSEQ multiplex PCR; TCRdb's version includes in-frame clones alone and lacks a portion of them. The repertoire consists of under 450,000 clones, with roughly 87% occurring once and the leading ten covering just under 3%. Sequenced: PBMCs or T cells enriched from blood (not recorded which). The receptors stem from a woman in her 30s who had recovered from COVID-19.

The chain recombines TRBV7-8 with TRBJ1-6, with 10 bases lining up with TRBD1. The germline gives CDR1 SGHVS, CDR2 FQNEAQ. The V segment lost 0 bases and the J segment 11 bases; nucleotides outside the gene matches: 4. CDR3 length equals 15 residues. The CDR3 reads CASSLAWDRGPPLHF. In DNA, the CDR3 is TGTGCCAGCAGCTTAGCCTGGGACAGGGGACCACCCCTCCACTTT.

This clone was seen a few times. This sequence joins TRBV10-3 and TRBJ1-5, with 8 bases lining up with TRBD1. The length of the CDR3 is 15 residues. V shed 5 bases, J shed 6 bases, and the junction held 9 bases outside the gene matches. The germline V gene encodes CDR1 ENHRY and CDR2 SYGVKD. This CDR3 reads CAISPGQVVGQPQHF. CDR3 coding DNA: TGTGCCATCAGTCCGGGACAGGTGGTCGGTCAGCCCCAGCATTTT.

The genes are TRBV29-1 and TRBJ1-1; D is ambiguous. This CDR3 region has 13 residues. V lost 2 bases and J 12 bases, leaving 19 bases between the germline ends. In germline, CDR1 is SQVTM, CDR2 ANQGSEA. CDR3: CSVERPADFMTFF. The CDR3 DNA sequence: TGCAGCGTTGAAAGGCCAGCCGACTTCATGACTTTCTTT.

The chain joins TRBV6-6 to TRBJ1-1; 7 bases align to TRBD1. Germline trimming cut 5 bases from V and 1 base from J; bases unmatched to any gene: 16. Germline V CDR1 and CDR2: MNHNY, SVGAGI (reference sequence). The CDR3 has 18 amino acids. The CDR3 loop is CASSPPTGSLWGNTEAFF. The CDR3 DNA is TGTGCCAGCAGTCCACCGACAGGGAGTTTGTGGGGGAACACTGAAGCTTTCTTT.

The chain is built from TRBV15 and TRBJ2-1, with TRBD1 identical over 10 bases. The germline gives CDR1 LNHNV, CDR2 YYDKDF (reference sequence). There are 15 residues in the CDR3. Trimming took 0 bases from V and 8 from J; bases not matched to a gene: 4. The CDR3 here is CATSRDLGTGDEQFF. CDR3 bases: TGTGCCACCAGCAGAGATCTGGGGACAGGGGATGAGCAGTTCTTC.

This clone has just one count. This chain connects TRBV7-2 to TRBJ2-4; D may be TRBD1 (6 bases). V shed 4 bases and J shed 2 bases, with 18 bases lying between them. The CDR3 loop spans 17 amino acids. Looked up from germline, CDR1 is SGHTA and CDR2 is FQGNSA. CDR3 in amino acids: CASSSGGGGVTKNIQYF. CDR3 nucleotides: TGTGCCAGCAGCTCTGGGGGTGGGGGCGTTACCAAAAACATTCAGTACTTC. Drawing the rest from reference TRBV7-2 and TRBJ2-4, the complete variable domain is GAGVSQSPSNKVTEKGKDVELRCDPISGHTALYWYRQSLGQGLEFLIYFQGNSAPDKSGLPSDRFSAERTGGSVSTLTIQRTQQEDSAVYLCASSSGGGGVTKNIQYFGAGTRLSVL.

This clone was counted once. The chain links TRBV13 to TRBJ2-1, with TRBD2 as a possible D gene (5 bases). The V and J ends lost 3 bases and 2 bases respectively, with 14 bases between them. This CDR3 is 16 amino acids long. Germline CDR1 PRHDT, CDR2 FYEKMQ (reference sequence). The CDR3 sequence is CASSLYERTPYNEQFF. CDR3 sequence (DNA): TGTGCCAGCAGCTTGTATGAGCGGACCCCCTACAATGAGCAGTTCTTC.

J is TRBJ1-6 and V is TRBV2; D remains ambiguous. The CDR3 has 16 amino acids. Per the germline V gene, CDR1 is SNHLY and CDR2 is FYNNEI. The V gene lost 6 bases and the J gene lost 9 bases, with 21 bases spanning the gap. CDR3 coding DNA: TGTGCCAGCAGCTTAGAGGAGGGATCTTATGGTTCACCCCTCCACTTT. This gives the protein CASSLEEGSYGSPLHF.

The V call is TRBV5-1, the J call TRBJ1-6; weak D call: TRBD1 (5 bases). Trimming removed 2 bases from V and 6 bases from J, with 12 bases in between. The CDR3 runs to 15 residues. The germline CDR1 and CDR2 sequences are SGHRS and YFSETQ. CDR3 residues: CASSLQAGGNSPLHF. The CDR3 DNA sequence: TGCGCCAGCAGCTTACAGGCGGGGGGTAATTCACCCCTCCACTTT.

This sequence joins TRBV9 and TRBJ1-2, with D possibly being TRBD1 (6 bases). Germline CDR1 SGDLS, CDR2 YYNGEE. This CDR3 comprises 15 residues. V lost 2 bases, J lost 4 bases, and 15 bases lay in between. CDR3 protein: CASSVGDTSLYGYTF. The CDR3 region has the DNA TGTGCCAGCAGCGTGGGGGACACATCCCTCTATGGCTACACCTTC.

The chain has TRBV19 and TRBJ2-5; 8 positions agree with TRBD2. With 8 bases clipped from V and 1 base from J, the junction kept 12 bases outside the gene matches. Germline lookup yields CDR1 LNHDA and CDR2 SQIVND (reference sequence). This CDR3 spans 16 amino acids. The CDR3 protein is CASGSHIAGTQETQYF. CDR3 bases: TGTGCCAGTGGTTCCCATATAGCGGGGACCCAAGAGACCCAGTACTTC.

The J gene is TRBJ1-1, the V gene TRBV6-5; 7 nucleotides line up with TRBD1. J gave up 7 bases and V 9 bases, and 11 bases lay outside the gene matches. The CDR3 has 13 amino acids. The V gene's germline CDR1 is MNHEY and CDR2 SVGAGI. CDR3 coding DNA: TGTGCCAGTAGGGGACAGTCTCCAAATGAAGCTTTCTTT. It translates to CASRGQSPNEAFF.

This clone was found once. This rearrangement joins TRBV13 to TRBJ1-3; 11 positions agree with TRBD1. Germline CDR1 PRHDT, CDR2 FYEKMQ (reference sequence). The CDR3 runs to 15 residues. Trimming removed 5 bases from V and 5 bases from J; junction bases left unmatched: 5. The CDR3 protein is CASSPGTGGRNTIYF. The CDR3 nucleotides read TGTGCCAGCAGCCCCGGGACAGGGGGGAGAAACACCATATATTTT.

This clone was found once. The J gene is TRBJ1-6, the V gene TRBV5-5; tentative D call: TRBD1 (6 bases). V was pared by 4 bases and J by 8 bases, with 19 bases between. CDR3 size: 16 residues. The germline V gene encodes CDR1 SGHKS and CDR2 YYEKEE (reference sequence). The CDR3 DNA is TGTGCCAGCAGCCGGAACTACAGGGTTTCGGATTCACCCCTCCACTTT. Protein product: CASSRNYRVSDSPLHF.

The chain couples TRBV12-3 or TRBV12-4 to TRBJ1-1; D possibly corresponds to TRBD1 (5 bases). With 7 bases removed from V and 3 bases from J, the gap between germline ends came to 12 bases. The CDR3 is 13 residues long. CDR3 in amino acids: CASTASGHTEAFF. The CDR3 DNA sequence: TGTGCCAGCACCGCTTCAGGGCACACTGAAGCTTTCTTT.

The gene calls are TRBV3-1 (or the pseudogene TRBV3-2) and TRBJ2-3, with TRBD2 matching over 12 bases. CDR3 length equals 16 residues. Trimming took 6 bases from V and 3 from J; bases not matched to a gene: 7. CDR1 and CDR2 (germline): LGHDT, YNNKEL (reference sequence). The CDR3 loop is CASSFRTSGVTDTQYF. Written as DNA, the CDR3 is TGTGCCAGCAGTTTTCGGACTAGCGGGGTAACAGATACGCAGTATTTT.

In its sample, this clone was seen a few times. The chain couples TRBV28 to TRBJ2-2; TRBD1 aligns across 10 bases. The V and J ends lost 4 bases and 6 bases, in that order; junction bases with no gene match: 5. Germline loops: CDR1 MDHEN, CDR2 SYDVKM. The CDR3 runs 15 residues. The CDR3 loop reads CASSYGTGEAGELFF. The DNA for the CDR3 is TGTGCCAGCAGTTACGGGACAGGGGAGGCCGGGGAGCTGTTTTTT.

CDR3 nucleotides: TGCGCCAGCAGCTTGGAACAGGGAATAGGGGAAGCTTTCTTT. This gives the protein CASSLEQGIGEAFF. The gene calls are TRBV5-1 and TRBJ1-1; possible D gene TRBD1, 6 bases. Per germline, CDR1 SGHRS and CDR2 YFSETQ. The CDR3 is 14 residues long. V was pared by 0 bases and J by 8 bases, with 14 bases between.

V gene TRBV29-1 combines with J gene TRBJ1-1, with TRBD1 matching over 8 bases. This CDR3 region has 12 residues. V lost 6 bases, J lost 5 bases, and 5 bases stayed unmatched. Germline V gene lookup returns CDR1 SQVTM and CDR2 ANQGSEA. The CDR3 sequence: CSVVTGGTEAFF. The CDR3 DNA follows: TGCAGCGTAGTCACAGGGGGTACTGAAGCTTTCTTT.

The chain couples TRBV7-9 to TRBJ2-1; D is perhaps TRBD2 (6 bases). Trimming took off 8 bases at V and 6 bases at J, with 14 bases between the two ends. Germline V CDR1 and CDR2: SEHNR, FQNEAQ (reference sequence). CDR3 length: 13 residues. CDR3 loop: CASEVAEGNEQFF. DNA of the CDR3: TGTGCCAGCGAGGTAGCGGAGGGCAATGAGCAGTTCTTC.

The chain combines TRBV2 with TRBJ2-4, with D possibly being TRBD1 (5 bases). CDR1 and CDR2 from the germline V gene are SNHLY and FYNNEI. CDR3 length: 13 amino acids. Trimming left V 4 bases short and J 5 bases short, with 9 bases between. The CDR3 nucleotides read TGTGCCAGCAGTGTAGTCAGGGAAAACATTCAGTACTTC. It encodes CASSVVRENIQYF.

This chain connects TRBV4-1 to TRBJ1-6; weak D call: TRBD1 (6 bases). The V gene lost 1 base and the J gene lost 8 bases, with 12 bases spanning the gap. The CDR3 runs 15 residues. Germline lookup yields CDR1 MGHRA and CDR2 YSYEKL. CDR3 DNA: TGCGCCAGCAGCCAAGCTCAGGGGCAAGATTCACCCCTCCACTTT. Its translation is CASSQAQGQDSPLHF.

This clone has a handful of counts. The rearrangement joins TRBV5-4 to TRBJ2-1; the match to TRBD2 covers 8 bases. The germline V gene encodes CDR1 SGHNT and CDR2 YYREEE (reference sequence). The CDR3 sequence is 14 residues long. Losses at the gene ends were 1 base for V and 9 bases for J; bases not matched to a gene: 6. CDR3 region: CASSLRGGPSEQFF. As DNA, the CDR3 is TGTGCCAGCAGCTTGCGGGGGGGGCCGAGTGAGCAGTTCTTC.

The chain has TRBV20-1 and TRBJ2-5; D possibly corresponds to TRBD1 (6 bases). The CDR3 extends over 11 amino acids. CDR1 is DFQATT, CDR2 SNEGSKA, per germline (reference sequence). V lost 5 bases to trimming and J lost 7 bases, with 11 bases between them. CDR3 coding DNA: TGCAGTGCTTTTCAAGGGGGGACCCAGTACTTC. Residues: CSAFQGGTQYF.

The chain combines TRBV19 with TRBJ2-5; 12 bases line up with TRBD2. Germline values: CDR1 LNHDA, CDR2 SQIVND (reference sequence). The CDR3 contains 15 residues. The junction had 6 bases not matched to a gene; V was cut back by 5 bases and J by 5 bases. As DNA, the CDR3 is TGTGCCAGTAGTCTAGGACTAGCGGGATCGGAGACCCAGTACTTC. Translation gives CASSLGLAGSETQYF.

About this clone itself: A read error may produce the germline difference seen at one junction end. The chain carries TRBV7-7 and TRBJ2-5; D might be TRBD1 (5 bases). Germline-derived CDR1 and CDR2 are SSHAT and FNYEAQ (reference sequence). This CDR3 is 14 amino acids long. This chain's CDR3 is CASSLGAEKETQYF. The CDR3 region has the DNA TGTGCTAGCAGCTTAGGGGCTGAGAAAGAGACCCAGTACTTC. The full variable domain, in which reference TRBV7-7 and TRBJ2-5 provide the parts outside the CDR3, is GAGVSQSPRYKVTKRGQDVTLRCDPISSHATLYWYQQALGQGPEFLTYFNYEAQPDKSGLPSDRFSAERPEGSISTLTIQRTEQRDSAMYRCASSLGAEKETQYFGPGTRLLVL.

The chain is built from TRBV3-1 (or the pseudogene TRBV3-2) and TRBJ2-1, with 7 bases that match TRBD2. This CDR3 is 14 amino acids long. Germline V lookup: CDR1 LGHDT, CDR2 YNNKEL (reference sequence). V was clipped by 4 bases and J by 4 bases; unmatched bases: 4. The CDR3 sequence is CASSRERGYNEQFF. The CDR3 region has the DNA TGTGCCAGCAGCCGAGAGCGGGGTTACAATGAGCAGTTCTTC.